This TCR beta chain was captured by sequencing in a study of a mutant IDH1 vaccine in newly diagnosed glioma (dated by TCRdb to 2020 to 2022). For the wider study: Patients were given eight vaccinations, in weeks 1, 3, 5, 7, 11, 15, 19 and 23, which matched visits V03 through V10. Prior to enrollment, patients had been given standard therapy consisting of radiotherapy alone, temozolomide alone, or radiochemotherapy with temozolomide, with the combination given to most patients. Of the 30 to 35 patients who were treated, about 62% were male and about 40% were female, and the mean age was around 40 years. Peripheral blood samples were drawn at six visits, namely V03 (baseline), V05, V07, V10, V12 and V13. Vaccination started 4-6 weeks after radiotherapy alone, or was given together with temozolomide cycles in the groups whose treatment included chemotherapy. Longitudinal TCRB deep sequencing was done for fewer than 30 treated patients, wherever samples were available for exploratory analyses. Study-level results and caveats: Pseudoprogression appeared unrelated to alterations in the top peripheral T cell clonotypes detected by TCRB sequencing. Selection of PBMC samples for TCRB deep sequencing was based on availability. Immune responses induced by the vaccine were seen in around 94% of patients across multiple MHC alleles. According to the authors, sample limitations meant that analyses of patient blood samples could not be reproduced.

This specimen's time point label, interpreted: week 23, last vaccination. Each vaccine dose was 300 ug of a 20-mer mutant IDH1 peptide in Montanide, given subcutaneously with topical imiquimod. All donors had newly diagnosed IDH1-mutant astrocytomas of WHO grade 3 or 4 that showed loss of nuclear ATRX. The samples were drawn from NOA16, a multicentre, single-arm, open-label phase I trial in Germany that tested a mutant IDH1 peptide vaccine in humans for the first time. Genomic DNA for TCRB sequencing was extracted from EDTA blood using the DNeasy Blood and Tissue Kit. Receptor libraries were prepared by the immunoSEQ multiplex PCR assay. Rearranged TCR beta chain sequences were amplified with the hsTCRB Kit following the manufacturer's protocol. TCRB libraries were sequenced on an Illumina MiSeq. In the paper's pipeline: The kit vendor's proprietary platform handled demultiplexing, trimming and gene mapping. The source is immuneACCESS, and TCRdb retained only in-frame sequences with V and J called. Part of the clones is not carried over; for the studies checked, unresolved V genes explain less than half of this, and the remainder is unexplained. That table furnishes V, J and clone size, whereas the DNA furnished D and trimming. The sample table shows about 86,000 clones, and around 85% are seen once. Jointly, the top ten make up about 2.2% of the sample.

V drops 8 bases and J drops 2 bases, leaving 10 bases in between. The germline V gene provides CDR1 SNHLY and CDR2 FYNNEI. The CDR3 numbers 12 residues from cysteine through phenylalanine. Here the CDR3 DNA is all that survives: 36 bases in frame from base 1. This clone was found a few times. The antigen this receptor binds is unknown. No base quality values were provided; no much bigger clone lies one nucleotide off. The sample in question was PBMCs, obtained from a glioma patient whose treatment included an IDH1 peptide vaccine. This clonotype was obtained from a man aged 25-45 years with glioma. Some clones in this sample may be carry-over from other donors' samples. The chain is assembled from TRBV2 and TRBJ2-7; the D gene is not confidently resolved. The CDR3 in this case is CASCDRTYEQYF. The sequenced DNA is TGTGCCAGCTGCGACCGGACCTACGAGCAGTACTTC.